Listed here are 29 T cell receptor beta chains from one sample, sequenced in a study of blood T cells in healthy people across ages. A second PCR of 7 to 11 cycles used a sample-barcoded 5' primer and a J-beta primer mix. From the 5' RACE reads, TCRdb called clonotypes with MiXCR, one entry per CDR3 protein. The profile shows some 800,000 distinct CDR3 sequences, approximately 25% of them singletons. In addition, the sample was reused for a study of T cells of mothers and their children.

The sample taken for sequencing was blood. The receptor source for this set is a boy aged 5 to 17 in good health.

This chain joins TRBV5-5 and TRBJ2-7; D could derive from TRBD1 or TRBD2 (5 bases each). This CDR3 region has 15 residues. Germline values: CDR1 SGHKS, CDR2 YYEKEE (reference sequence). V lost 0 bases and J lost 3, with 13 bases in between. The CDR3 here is CASSLAGTEDYEQYF. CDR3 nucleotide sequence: TGTGCCAGCAGCTTGGCCGGGACGGAGGACTACGAGCAGTACTTC.

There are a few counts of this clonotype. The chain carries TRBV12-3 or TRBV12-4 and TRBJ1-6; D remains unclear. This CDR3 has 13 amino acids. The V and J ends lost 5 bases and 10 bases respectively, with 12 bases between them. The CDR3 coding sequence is TGTGCCAGCAGTCGTACCGATGAGTCACCCCTCCACTTT. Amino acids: CASSRTDESPLHF.

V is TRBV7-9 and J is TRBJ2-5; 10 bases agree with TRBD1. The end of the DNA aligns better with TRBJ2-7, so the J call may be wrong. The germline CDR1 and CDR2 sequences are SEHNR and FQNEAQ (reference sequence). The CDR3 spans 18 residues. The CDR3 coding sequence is TGTGCCAGCAGCACCCACCGGGACAGGGGACCTATCTCCTACGAGCAGTACTTC. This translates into CASSTHRDRGPISYEQYF.

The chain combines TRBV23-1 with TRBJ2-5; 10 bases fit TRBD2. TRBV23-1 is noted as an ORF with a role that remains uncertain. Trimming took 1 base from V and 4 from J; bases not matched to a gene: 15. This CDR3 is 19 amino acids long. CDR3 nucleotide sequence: TGCGCCAGCAGTCAATTAATCGTACTAGCGGGGATGTGGGCAGAGACCCAGTACTTC. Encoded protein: CASSQLIVLAGMWAETQYF.

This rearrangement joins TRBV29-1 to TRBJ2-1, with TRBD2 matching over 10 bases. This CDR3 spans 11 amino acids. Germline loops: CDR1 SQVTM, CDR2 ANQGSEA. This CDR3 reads CRTSGYNEQFF. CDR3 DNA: TGCAGGACTAGCGGGTACAATGAGCAGTTCTTC.

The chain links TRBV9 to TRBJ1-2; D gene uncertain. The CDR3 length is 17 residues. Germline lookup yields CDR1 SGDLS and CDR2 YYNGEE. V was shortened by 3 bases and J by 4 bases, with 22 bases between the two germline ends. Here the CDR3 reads CASSAGSEGTTIYGYTF. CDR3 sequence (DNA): TGTGCCAGCAGCGCAGGATCGGAGGGAACTACTATCTATGGCTACACCTTC.

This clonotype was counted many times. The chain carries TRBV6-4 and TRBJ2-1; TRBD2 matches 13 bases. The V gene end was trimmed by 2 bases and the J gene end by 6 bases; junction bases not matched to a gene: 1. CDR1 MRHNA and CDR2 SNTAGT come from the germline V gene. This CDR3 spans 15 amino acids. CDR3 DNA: TGTGCCAGCAGTGACACTAGCGGGGGGGCCAATGAGCAGTTCTTC. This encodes CASSDTSGGANEQFF.

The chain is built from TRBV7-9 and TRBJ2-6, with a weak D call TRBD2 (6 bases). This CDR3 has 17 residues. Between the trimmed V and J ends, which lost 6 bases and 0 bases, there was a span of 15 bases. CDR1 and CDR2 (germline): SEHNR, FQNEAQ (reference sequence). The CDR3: CASRTGTYDSGANVLTF. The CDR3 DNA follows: TGTGCCAGCAGGACCGGGACTTACGACTCTGGGGCCAACGTCCTGACTTTC.

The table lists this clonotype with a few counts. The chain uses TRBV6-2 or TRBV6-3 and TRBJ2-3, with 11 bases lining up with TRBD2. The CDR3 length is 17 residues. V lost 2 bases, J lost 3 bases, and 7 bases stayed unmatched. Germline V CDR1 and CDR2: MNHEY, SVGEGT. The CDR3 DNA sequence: TGTGCCAGCAGTTACGGCGGTAGCGGGAGGGCGACAGATACGCAGTATTTT. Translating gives CASSYGGSGRATDTQYF.

This CDR3 is CASGQGGGLSNSPLHF. The CDR3 DNA sequence: TGTGCCAGCGGGCAGGGTGGGGGACTTTCTAATTCACCCCTCCACTTT. The chain links TRBV6-5 to TRBJ1-6; tentatively, D is TRBD1 (5 bases). Germline lookup yields CDR1 MNHEY and CDR2 SVGAGI. The CDR3 covers 16 residues. Trimming removed 8 bases from V and 6 bases from J, with 20 bases in between.

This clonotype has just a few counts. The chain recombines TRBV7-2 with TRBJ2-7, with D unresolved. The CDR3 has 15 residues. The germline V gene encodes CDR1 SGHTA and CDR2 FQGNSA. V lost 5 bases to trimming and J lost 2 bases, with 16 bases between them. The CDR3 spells CASSPALGGTYEQYF. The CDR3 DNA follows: TGTGCCAGCAGCCCGGCGCTGGGCGGAACCTACGAGCAGTACTTC.

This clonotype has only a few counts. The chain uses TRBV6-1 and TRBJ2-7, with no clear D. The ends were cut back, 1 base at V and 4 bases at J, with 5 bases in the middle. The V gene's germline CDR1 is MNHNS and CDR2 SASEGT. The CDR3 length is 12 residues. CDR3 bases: TGTGCCAGCAGTGAAGGGGCTTACGAGCAGTACTTC. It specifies CASSEGAYEQYF.

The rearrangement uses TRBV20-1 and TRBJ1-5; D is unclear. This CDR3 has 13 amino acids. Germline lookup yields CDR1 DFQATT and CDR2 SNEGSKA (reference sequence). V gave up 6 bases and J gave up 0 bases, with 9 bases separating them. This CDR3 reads CSARRDSNQPQHF. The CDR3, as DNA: TGCAGTGCCAGGAGGGATAGCAATCAGCCCCAGCATTTT.

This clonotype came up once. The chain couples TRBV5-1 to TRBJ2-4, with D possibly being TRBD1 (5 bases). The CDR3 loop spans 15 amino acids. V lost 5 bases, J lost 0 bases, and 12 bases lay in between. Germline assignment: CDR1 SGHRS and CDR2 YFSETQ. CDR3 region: CASREDNLAKNIQYF. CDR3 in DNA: TGCGCCAGCAGAGAGGACAACCTAGCCAAAAACATTCAGTACTTC. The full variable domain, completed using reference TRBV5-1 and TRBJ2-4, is KAGVTQTPRYLIKTRGQQVTLSCSPISGHRSVSWYQQTPGQGLQFLFEYFSETQRNKGNFPGRFSGRQFSNSRSEMNVSTLELGDSALYLCASREDNLAKNIQYFGAGTRLSVL.

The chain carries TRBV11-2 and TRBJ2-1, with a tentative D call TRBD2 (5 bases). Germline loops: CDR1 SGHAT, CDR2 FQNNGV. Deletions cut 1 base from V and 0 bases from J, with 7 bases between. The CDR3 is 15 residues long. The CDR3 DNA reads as TGTGCCAGCAGCTTAGCGGGGAACTCCTACAATGAGCAGTTCTTC. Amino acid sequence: CASSLAGNSYNEQFF.

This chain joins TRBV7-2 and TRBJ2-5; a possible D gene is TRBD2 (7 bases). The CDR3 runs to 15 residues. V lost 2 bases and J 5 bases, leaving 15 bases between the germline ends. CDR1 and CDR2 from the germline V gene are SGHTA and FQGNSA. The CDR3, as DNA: TGTGCCAGCAGCTTATGGGGGGGGGCCCGGGAGACCCAGTACTTC. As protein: CASSLWGGARETQYF.

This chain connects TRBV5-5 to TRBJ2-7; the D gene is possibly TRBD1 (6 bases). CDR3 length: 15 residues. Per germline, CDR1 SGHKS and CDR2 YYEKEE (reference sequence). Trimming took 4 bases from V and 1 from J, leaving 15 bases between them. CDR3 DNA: TGTGCCAGCAGCCCGTACCCAGGGGTATCCTACGAGCAGTACTTC. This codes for CASSPYPGVSYEQYF.

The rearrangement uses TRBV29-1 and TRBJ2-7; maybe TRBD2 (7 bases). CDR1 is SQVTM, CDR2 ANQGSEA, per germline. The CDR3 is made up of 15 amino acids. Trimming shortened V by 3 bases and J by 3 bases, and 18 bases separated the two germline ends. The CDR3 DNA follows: TGCAGCGTTGATGGCGTTGAGGGAGGGGGCTACGAGCAGTACTTC. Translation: CSVDGVEGGGYEQYF.

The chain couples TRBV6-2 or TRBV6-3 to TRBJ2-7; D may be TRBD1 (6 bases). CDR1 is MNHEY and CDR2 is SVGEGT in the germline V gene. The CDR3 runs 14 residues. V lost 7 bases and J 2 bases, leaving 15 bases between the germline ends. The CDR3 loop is CASTYRESAYEQYF. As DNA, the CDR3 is TGTGCCAGCACCTACAGGGAGAGCGCCTACGAGCAGTACTTC.

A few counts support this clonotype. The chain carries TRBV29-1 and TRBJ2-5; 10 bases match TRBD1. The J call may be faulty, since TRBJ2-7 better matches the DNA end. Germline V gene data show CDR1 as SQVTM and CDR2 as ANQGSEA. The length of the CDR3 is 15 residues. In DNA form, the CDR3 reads TGCAGCGCCCTAGGCATTGACAGGGGGCCCCACGAGCAGTACTTC. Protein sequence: CSALGIDRGPHEQYF.

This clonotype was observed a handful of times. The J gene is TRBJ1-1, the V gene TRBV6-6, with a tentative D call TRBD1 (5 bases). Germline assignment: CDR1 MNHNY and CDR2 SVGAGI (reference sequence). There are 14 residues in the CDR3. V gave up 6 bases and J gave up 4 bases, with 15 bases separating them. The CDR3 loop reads CASSPTRDLTEAFF. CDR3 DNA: TGTGCCAGCAGCCCAACCAGGGATCTCACTGAAGCTTTCTTT.

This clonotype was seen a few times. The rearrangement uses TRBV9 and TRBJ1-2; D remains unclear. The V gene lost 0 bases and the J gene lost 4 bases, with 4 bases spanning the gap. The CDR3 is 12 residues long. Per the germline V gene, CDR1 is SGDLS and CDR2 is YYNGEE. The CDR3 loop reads CASSVGPYGYTF. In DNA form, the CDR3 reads TGTGCCAGCAGCGTAGGTCCCTATGGCTACACCTTC.

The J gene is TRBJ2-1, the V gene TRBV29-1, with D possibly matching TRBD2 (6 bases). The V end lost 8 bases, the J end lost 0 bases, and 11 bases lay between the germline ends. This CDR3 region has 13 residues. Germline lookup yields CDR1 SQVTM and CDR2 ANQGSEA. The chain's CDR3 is CSHGSFSYNEQFF. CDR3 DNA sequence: TGCAGCCACGGGAGCTTCTCCTACAATGAGCAGTTCTTC.

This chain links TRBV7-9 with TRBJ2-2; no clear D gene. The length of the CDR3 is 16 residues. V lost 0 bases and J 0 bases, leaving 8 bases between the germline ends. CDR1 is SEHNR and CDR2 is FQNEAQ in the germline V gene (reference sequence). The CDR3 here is CASSLAGLANTGELFF. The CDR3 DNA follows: TGTGCCAGCAGCTTAGCCGGGCTCGCGAACACCGGGGAGCTGTTTTTT.

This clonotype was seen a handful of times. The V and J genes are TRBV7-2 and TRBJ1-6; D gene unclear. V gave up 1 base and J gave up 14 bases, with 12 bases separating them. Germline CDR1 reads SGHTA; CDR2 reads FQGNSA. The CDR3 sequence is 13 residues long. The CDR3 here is CASSLGGEKALHF. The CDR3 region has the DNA TGTGCCAGCAGCTTAGGCGGGGAAAAGGCCCTCCACTTT. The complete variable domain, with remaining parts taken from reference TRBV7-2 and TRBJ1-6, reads GAGVSQSPSNKVTEKGKDVELRCDPISGHTALYWYRQSLGQGLEFLIYFQGNSAPDKSGLPSDRFSAERTGGSVSTLTIQRTQQEDSAVYLCASSLGGEKALHFGNGTRLTVT.

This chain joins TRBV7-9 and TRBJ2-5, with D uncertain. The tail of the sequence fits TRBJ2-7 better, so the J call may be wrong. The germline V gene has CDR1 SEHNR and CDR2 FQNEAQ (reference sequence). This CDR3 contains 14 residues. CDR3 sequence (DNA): TGTGCCAGCAGCTACAGTTATAGCTCCTACGAGCAGTACTTC. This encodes CASSYSYSSYEQYF.

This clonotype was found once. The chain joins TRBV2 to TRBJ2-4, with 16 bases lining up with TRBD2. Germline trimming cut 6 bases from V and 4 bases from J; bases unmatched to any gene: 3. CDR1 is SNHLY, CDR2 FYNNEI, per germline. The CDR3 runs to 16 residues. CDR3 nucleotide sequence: TGTGCCAGCAGCCAGGGACTAGCGGGAGGGAAAAACATTCAGTACTTC. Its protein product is CASSQGLAGGKNIQYF.

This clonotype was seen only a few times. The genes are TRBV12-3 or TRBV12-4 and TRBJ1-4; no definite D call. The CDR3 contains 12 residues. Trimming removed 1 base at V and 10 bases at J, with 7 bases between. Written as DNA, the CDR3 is TGTGCCAGCAGTTTAGTTCGTGGAAAACTGTTTTTT. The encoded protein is CASSLVRGKLFF.

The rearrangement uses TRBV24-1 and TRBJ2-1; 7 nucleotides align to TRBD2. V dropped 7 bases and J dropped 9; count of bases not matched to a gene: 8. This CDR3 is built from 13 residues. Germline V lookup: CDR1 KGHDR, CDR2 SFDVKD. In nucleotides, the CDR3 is TGTGCCACCAGCCAGGGACTAATTGGTGAGCAGTTCTTC. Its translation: CATSQGLIGEQFF.